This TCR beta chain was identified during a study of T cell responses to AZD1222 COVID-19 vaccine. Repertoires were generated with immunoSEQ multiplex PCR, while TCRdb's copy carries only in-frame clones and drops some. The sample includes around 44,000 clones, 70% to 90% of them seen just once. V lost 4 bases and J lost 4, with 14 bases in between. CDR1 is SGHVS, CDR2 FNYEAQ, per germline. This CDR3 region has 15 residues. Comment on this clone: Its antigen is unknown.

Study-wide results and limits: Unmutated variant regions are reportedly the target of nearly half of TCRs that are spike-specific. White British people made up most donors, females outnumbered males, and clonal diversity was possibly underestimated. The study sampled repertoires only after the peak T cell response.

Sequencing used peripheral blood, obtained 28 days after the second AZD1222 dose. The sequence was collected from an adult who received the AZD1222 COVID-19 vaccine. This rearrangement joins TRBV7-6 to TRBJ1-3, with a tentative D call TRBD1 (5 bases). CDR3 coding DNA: TGTGCCAGCAGCTCCGAGGAGGGGTGGGGAAACACCATATATTTT. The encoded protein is CASSSEEGWGNTIYF.